This is a list of T cell receptor beta chains from one sample in a study of control samples from healthy donors and cancer patients. Assay used: immunoSEQ multiplex PCR; TCRdb lists only in-frame clones, some missing. The sample has around 190,000 clones, 90% to 95% seen once. Sequenced: blood. The receptors were sampled from a man younger than 40 in good health. The CDR3 runs from the conserved cysteine through the conserved F or W. A D gene is named only where the DNA matches it firmly. Not every row has a clone size; where given, it reads once, few, many or a size class.

j_gene: TRBJ1-5; v_gene: TRBV29-1; d_gene: -; abundance: -; CDR3aa: CSAAPGIGQPQHF; CDR3nt: TGCAGCGCAGCCCCCGGGATCGGTCAGCCCCAGCATTTT
j_gene: TRBJ2-3; v_gene: TRBV5-1; d_gene: TRBD1; abundance: -; CDR3aa: CASRPGQGTDTQYF; CDR3nt: TGCGCCAGCAGACCCGGACAGGGAACAGATACGCAGTATTTT
j_gene: TRBJ1-1; v_gene: TRBV10-1; d_gene: -; abundance: -; CDR3aa: CASGHLQGHQINTEAFF; CDR3nt: TGCGCCAGCGGCCACCTCCAGGGACACCAAATTAACACTGAAGCTTTCTTT
j_gene: TRBJ1-3; v_gene: TRBV19; d_gene: TRBD1; abundance: -; CDR3aa: CASGGQGFRNTIYF; CDR3nt: TGTGCCAGTGGCGGACAGGGGTTTAGAAACACCATATATTTT
j_gene: TRBJ2-7; v_gene: TRBV9; d_gene: TRBD1; abundance: -; CDR3aa: CASSSRTGGSYEQYF; CDR3nt: TGTGCCAGCAGCTCTCGGACAGGGGGCAGCTACGAGCAGTACTTC
j_gene: TRBJ1-6; v_gene: TRBV5-6; d_gene: TRBD1; abundance: few; CDR3aa: CASSAGQGNSPLHF; CDR3nt: TGTGCCAGCAGCGCCGGACAGGGCAATTCACCCCTCCACTTT
j_gene: TRBJ2-1; v_gene: TRBV6-5; d_gene: TRBD2; abundance: -; CDR3aa: CASSFFSGGSYNEQFF; CDR3nt: TGTGCCAGCAGTTTCTTTAGCGGGGGATCCTACAATGAGCAGTTCTTC
j_gene: TRBJ1-1; v_gene: TRBV3-1/TRBV3-2; d_gene: -; abundance: -; CDR3aa: CATPGHPAFF; CDR3nt: TGTGCCACGCCGGGACACCCGGCTTTCTTT
j_gene: TRBJ1-5; v_gene: TRBV7-8; d_gene: -; abundance: -; CDR3aa: CASSLGLTGANQPQHF; CDR3nt: TGTGCCAGCAGCTTAGGTTTGACGGGGGCAAATCAGCCCCAGCATTTT
j_gene: TRBJ2-3; v_gene: TRBV10-1; d_gene: TRBD1; abundance: -; CDR3aa: CASSPTGSTDTQYF; CDR3nt: TGCGCCAGCAGTCCGACAGGGAGCACAGATACGCAGTATTTT
j_gene: TRBJ1-6; v_gene: TRBV15; d_gene: -; abundance: -; CDR3aa: CATSGGSRGNNSPLHF; CDR3nt: TGTGCCACCAGCGGAGGAAGCAGGGGCAATAATTCACCCCTCCACTTT
j_gene: TRBJ2-2; v_gene: TRBV2; d_gene: -; abundance: -; CDR3aa: CASKFGLLPSGELFF; CDR3nt: TGTGCCAGCAAATTCGGTCTCCTACCGTCCGGGGAGCTGTTTTTT
j_gene: TRBJ2-1; v_gene: TRBV18; d_gene: -; abundance: -; CDR3aa: CASSPQSNEQFF; CDR3nt: TGTGCCAGCTCACCACAATCCAATGAGCAGTTCTTC
j_gene: TRBJ1-1; v_gene: TRBV7-8; d_gene: TRBD1; abundance: -; CDR3aa: CASTPVTGAGTEAFF; CDR3nt: TGTGCCAGCACCCCCGTGACAGGGGCTGGGACTGAAGCTTTCTTT
j_gene: TRBJ2-7; v_gene: TRBV9; d_gene: -; abundance: -; CDR3aa: CASSPTGYEQYF; CDR3nt: TGTGCCAGCAGCCCTACAGGCTACGAGCAGTACTTC
j_gene: TRBJ2-7; v_gene: TRBV11-2; d_gene: -; abundance: -; CDR3aa: CASSFDSSYEQYF; CDR3nt: TGTGCCAGCAGCTTCGACAGCTCCTACGAGCAGTACTTC
j_gene: TRBJ2-3; v_gene: TRBV7-2; d_gene: -; abundance: once; CDR3aa: CASSSAGYRSTDTQYF; CDR3nt: TGTGCCAGCAGCTCGGCAGGGTACCGGAGCACAGATACGCAGTATTTT
j_gene: TRBJ2-5; v_gene: TRBV6-6; d_gene: -; abundance: few; CDR3aa: CASSYEAQETQYF; CDR3nt: TGTGCCAGCAGTTACGAGGCCCAAGAGACCCAGTACTTC
j_gene: TRBJ1-1; v_gene: TRBV10-2; d_gene: TRBD1; abundance: -; CDR3aa: CASRTGVNTEAFF; CDR3nt: TGCGCCAGCAGAACAGGGGTGAACACTGAAGCTTTCTTT
j_gene: TRBJ2-7; v_gene: TRBV28; d_gene: -; abundance: -; CDR3aa: CASSYSYEQYF; CDR3nt: TGTGCCAGCAGTTACTCCTACGAGCAGTACTTC
j_gene: TRBJ1-1; v_gene: TRBV7-8; d_gene: -; abundance: -; CDR3aa: CASSLTGVNTEAFF; CDR3nt: TGTGCCAGCAGCTTAACGGGCGTCAACACTGAAGCTTTCTTT
j_gene: TRBJ1-4; v_gene: TRBV14; d_gene: -; abundance: -; CDR3aa: CASSAIAEKLFF; CDR3nt: TGTGCCAGCAGCGCCATCGCGGAAAAACTGTTTTTT
j_gene: TRBJ1-3; v_gene: TRBV27; d_gene: TRBD1; abundance: -; CDR3aa: CASSLRSAGTAEDTIYF; CDR3nt: TGTGCCAGCAGTTTAAGGAGTGCCGGGACAGCGGAGGACACCATATATTTT
j_gene: TRBJ1-2; v_gene: TRBV2; d_gene: -; abundance: once; CDR3aa: CASSEARQPAGGYTF; CDR3nt: TGTGCCAGCAGTGAGGCGCGGCAGCCCGCTGGTGGCTACACCTTC
j_gene: TRBJ1-5; v_gene: TRBV10-3; d_gene: TRBD1; abundance: -; CDR3aa: CAISESTGGNQPQHF; CDR3nt: TGTGCCATCAGTGAGTCGACAGGGGGCAATCAGCCCCAGCATTTT
j_gene: TRBJ1-2; v_gene: TRBV7-2; d_gene: -; abundance: -; CDR3aa: CASSGNNYGYTF; CDR3nt: TGTGCCAGCAGCGGAAATAACTATGGCTACACCTTC